This passage covers 30 T cell receptor beta chains from one sample sequenced in a study of blood T cell repertoires in COVID-19. Generated by immunoSEQ multiplex PCR, the TCRdb table keeps only in-frame clones and is missing some. This sample has 80,000 to 85,000 clones, with about four fifths found just once. Sequences were obtained from peripheral blood. The receptors originated from a human donor in a cohort sampled during active COVID-19.

The chain employs TRBV5-6 and TRBJ2-7; a weak D match, TRBD2 (5 bases). V lost 0 bases to trimming and J lost 2 bases, with 9 bases between them. Germline V gives CDR1 SGHDT, CDR2 YYEEEE. The length of the CDR3 is 14 residues. The CDR3 DNA sequence: TGTGCCAGCAGCTTGGAAGGCGGGCCCTACGAGCAGTACTTC. Translating gives CASSLEGGPYEQYF.

This clone showed up just a few times. This chain uses TRBV11-2 with TRBJ2-5; TRBD2 aligns across 9 bases. The CDR3 loop spans 15 amino acids. Germline V CDR1 and CDR2: SGHAT, FQNNGV. V trimming: 3 bases; J trimming: 7 bases; junction bases outside the gene matches: 9. The CDR3 nucleotides read TGTGCCAGCAGCTTTTCTAGCGGGGCCCCCGGGACCCAGTACTTC. This gives the protein CASSFSSGAPGTQYF. Together with reference TRBV11-2 and TRBJ2-5, the CDR3 gives the full variable domain: EAGVAQSPRYKIIEKRQSVAFWCNPISGHATLYWYQQILGQGPKLLIQFQNNGVVDDSQLPKDRFSAERLKGVDSTLKIQPAKLEDSAVYLCASSFSSGAPGTQYFGPGTRLLVL.

This clone was observed a single time. The V gene is TRBV18, the J gene TRBJ2-3, with 8 bases lining up with TRBD1. In germline, CDR1 is KGHSH, CDR2 LQKENI. The CDR3 runs 18 residues. V gave up 1 base and J gave up 1 base; unmatched junction bases: 10. The CDR3 region has the DNA TGTGCCAGCTCACCACTTCCAGGGGGCGGCACGGGCACAGATACGCAGTATTTT. As protein: CASSPLPGGGTGTDTQYF.

Worth noting for this clone: A read error may account for a junction end that differs from germline. This sequence joins TRBV4-1 and TRBJ2-7, with TRBD2 matching 10 bases. CDR1 and CDR2 from the germline V gene are MGHRA and YSYEKL. The CDR3 length is 15 residues. The CDR3 loop reads CASGHSLAGDFEQYF. For the CDR3, the DNA is TGCGCCAGCGGCCACAGCCTAGCGGGGGATTTCGAGCAGTACTTC.

The chain recombines TRBV7-9 with TRBJ2-3, with 13 bases lining up with TRBD2. J gave up 5 bases and V 3 bases, and 8 bases lay outside the gene matches. CDR3 length: 17 residues. Germline-derived CDR1 and CDR2 are SEHNR and FQNEAQ (reference sequence). The CDR3 here is CASSFIGLAGVIDTQYF. CDR3 coding DNA: TGTGCCAGCAGCTTTATTGGACTAGCGGGGGTTATAGATACGCAGTATTTT. The whole variable domain, filled in from reference TRBV7-9 and TRBJ2-3, reads DTGVSQNPRHKITKRGQNVTFRCDPISEHNRLYWYRQTLGQGPEFLTYFQNEAQLEKSRLLSDRFSAERPKGSFSTLEIQRTEQGDSAMYLCASSFIGLAGVIDTQYFGPGTRLTVL.

This chain uses TRBV27 with TRBJ2-3; TRBD2 aligns across 10 bases. The CDR3 covers 15 residues. The V gene end was trimmed by 10 bases and the J gene end by 0 bases; junction bases not matched to a gene: 7. Per germline, CDR1 MNHEY and CDR2 SMNVEV (reference sequence). The CDR3 DNA reads as TGTGCCACACTCGAGGGACTAGCGAGCACAGATACGCAGTATTTT. This sequence encodes CATLEGLASTDTQYF.

For the CDR3, the DNA is TGTGCCAGCAGCTTACCGGGTGTTCACACCATATATTTT. Protein: CASSLPGVHTIYF. The chain carries TRBV7-2 and TRBJ1-3, with D unresolved. There are 13 residues in the CDR3. CDR1 and CDR2 from the germline V gene are SGHTA and FQGNSA. The V and J ends lost 2 bases and 8 bases respectively, with 10 bases between them.

V and J are TRBV2 and TRBJ2-3; D possibly corresponds to TRBD2 (5 bases). Per the germline V gene, CDR1 is SNHLY and CDR2 is FYNNEI. V lost 6 bases and J lost 6, with 16 bases in between. This CDR3 comprises 14 residues. The CDR3, as DNA: TGTGCCAGCAGACTGGCGACTACCCAGGATACGCAGTATTTT. This translates into CASRLATTQDTQYF.

This chain uses TRBV7-3 with TRBJ1-1; TRBD1 matches at 12 bases. V lost 5 bases and J lost 10; bases outside the gene matches: 11. There are 15 residues in the CDR3. Germline assignment: CDR1 SGHTA and CDR2 FQGTGA. The CDR3 is CASSLDGTGGTVAFF. In DNA, the CDR3 is TGTGCCAGCAGCCTGGACGGGACAGGGGGCACGGTAGCTTTCTTT.

The chain joins TRBV2 to TRBJ2-5; 8 bases are a match to TRBD1. From germline, CDR1 is SNHLY and CDR2 FYNNEI. The V segment lost 3 bases and the J segment 0 bases; nucleotides outside the gene matches: 3. This CDR3 spans 15 amino acids. CDR3 sequence reads: CASSDDRGDQETQYF. CDR3 DNA sequence: TGTGCCAGCAGTGACGACAGGGGCGACCAAGAGACCCAGTACTTC.

The chain carries TRBV2 and TRBJ2-3; 13 bases fit TRBD2. Looked up from germline, CDR1 is SNHLY and CDR2 is FYNNEI. The CDR3 length is 15 residues. With 6 bases clipped from V and 5 bases from J, the junction kept 5 bases outside the gene matches. DNA of the CDR3: TGTGCCAGCAGCCCTACTAGCGGGGGGGTAGATACGCAGTATTTT. This translates into CASSPTSGGVDTQYF.

This chain joins TRBV7-9 and TRBJ2-5; a possible D gene is TRBD2 (6 bases). Germline V CDR1 and CDR2: SEHNR, FQNEAQ (reference sequence). CDR3 length equals 15 residues. V was pared by 5 bases and J by 1 base, with 14 bases between. This CDR3 is CASSPGGAFQETQYF. The CDR3 DNA sequence: TGTGCCAGCAGCCCCGGCGGGGCCTTCCAAGAGACCCAGTACTTC.

CDR3 coding DNA: TGTGCCAGCAGCTTGCGGTACAAAAACATTCAGTACTTC. Amino acids: CASSLRYKNIQYF. The chain recombines TRBV5-6 with TRBJ2-4; the D is unclear. The CDR3 has 13 residues. V shed 1 base and J shed 3 bases, with 5 bases lying between them. Germline lookup yields CDR1 SGHDT and CDR2 YYEEEE.

This clone was recorded only once. This chain joins TRBV10-3 and TRBJ1-6; 8 nucleotides line up with TRBD1. The CDR3 has 15 residues. V lost 6 bases to trimming and J lost 8 bases; unmatched junction nucleotides: 9. Germline V CDR1 and CDR2: ENHRY, SYGVKD. The chain's CDR3 is CAIRSFAGGDSPLHF. CDR3 nucleotide sequence: TGTGCCATCAGGTCGTTTGCAGGGGGCGATTCACCCCTCCACTTT.

The gene calls are TRBV18 and TRBJ1-1; 7 positions agree with TRBD1. Germline CDR1 and CDR2: KGHSH and LQKENI. The ends lost 2 bases at V and 3 bases at J; junction bases unmatched: 3. The CDR3 has 14 residues. CDR3 DNA: TGTGCCAGCTCACCATTTCAGGGGGACACTGAAGCTTTCTTT. It yields the protein CASSPFQGDTEAFF.

This rearrangement joins TRBV3-1 (or the pseudogene TRBV3-2) to TRBJ2-5; 11 bases align to TRBD2. The CDR3 extends over 14 amino acids. Germline CDR1 and CDR2: LGHDT and YNNKEL (reference sequence). The ends lost 2 bases at V and 5 bases at J; junction bases unmatched: 1. The CDR3 DNA is TGTGCCAGCAGCCAACCTAGCGGGGGGGAGACCCAGTACTTC. This sequence encodes CASSQPSGGETQYF.

The chain is built from TRBV7-9 and TRBJ2-1, with 9 bases identical to TRBD1. This CDR3 spans 15 amino acids. The germline gives CDR1 SEHNR, CDR2 FQNEAQ (reference sequence). The J segment lost 6 bases and the V segment lost 0 bases, leaving 3 bases of the junction unmatched. This CDR3 is CASSLAGQGTNEQFF. In DNA form, the CDR3 reads TGTGCCAGCAGCTTAGCGGGACAGGGCACCAATGAGCAGTTCTTC.

This chain joins TRBV28 and TRBJ1-2; D is possibly TRBD1 (6 bases). The CDR3 consists of 15 residues. The ends were cut back, 3 bases at V and 0 bases at J, with 11 bases in the middle. Per germline, CDR1 MDHEN and CDR2 SYDVKM. CDR3 nucleotides: TGTGCCAGCAGTTTCGGACAGCTAGCTAACTATGGCTACACCTTC. This codes for CASSFGQLANYGYTF.

The chain is built from TRBV19 and TRBJ1-6, with 10 bases matching TRBD1. Germline lookup yields CDR1 LNHDA and CDR2 SQIVND (reference sequence). The CDR3 loop spans 14 amino acids. The V and J ends lost 7 bases and 9 bases, in that order; junction bases with no gene match: 6. The CDR3 loop reads CASNPTGGGSPLHF. The CDR3 DNA follows: TGTGCCAGTAACCCGACAGGGGGCGGTTCACCCCTCCACTTT.

The chain combines TRBV12-3 or TRBV12-4 with TRBJ1-1; D gene unclear. V was cut by 2 bases and J by 7 bases, with 8 bases left in between. The CDR3 is 12 amino acids. CDR3 loop: CASSLNLVEAFF. The CDR3 DNA reads TGTGCCAGCAGTTTAAATCTAGTTGAAGCTTTCTTT.

The chain couples TRBV7-3 to TRBJ2-7; 10 nucleotides agree with TRBD1. The length of the CDR3 is 13 residues. CDR1 SGHTA and CDR2 FQGTGA come from the germline V gene. V lost 5 bases and J lost 7; bases outside the gene matches: 5. In nucleotides, the CDR3 is TGTGCCAGCAGCCAGGTGGGACAGGGGGAGCAGTACTTC. Protein sequence: CASSQVGQGEQYF.

This chain joins TRBV5-1 and TRBJ2-1; D is unclear. This CDR3 is built from 14 residues. Trimming shortened V by 4 bases and J by 3 bases, and 11 bases separated the two germline ends. Germline V gene data show CDR1 as SGHRS and CDR2 as YFSETQ. In nucleotides, the CDR3 is TGCGCCAGCAGCCCCAAAGAGGTCTACAATGAGCAGTTCTTC. Amino acids: CASSPKEVYNEQFF.

This clone was seen only once. This chain connects TRBV7-9 to TRBJ1-2; D might be TRBD1 (6 bases). Germline V CDR1 and CDR2: SEHNR, FQNEAQ (reference sequence). The V gene lost 2 bases and the J gene lost 3 bases, with 22 bases spanning the gap. This CDR3 comprises 18 residues. CDR3 in amino acids: CASSLPHLSTGFDYGYTF. CDR3 DNA: TGTGCCAGCAGCTTACCCCACTTATCGACAGGTTTCGACTATGGCTACACCTTC.

The gene calls are TRBV1 and TRBJ1-1; whether TRBD1, the table's D call, matches the DNA was not checked. TRBV1 counts as a pseudogene. This CDR3 comprises 17 residues. The CDR3 is CTSSQEGAGTGLTEAFF. The CDR3 DNA follows: TGCACCAGCAGCCAAGAAGGGGCAGGGACAGGGCTCACTGAAGCTTTCTTT.

This rearrangement joins TRBV5-4 to TRBJ1-3; no definite D call. Per germline, CDR1 SGHNT and CDR2 YYREEE (reference sequence). CDR3 length: 14 amino acids. V was trimmed by 0 bases and J by 2 bases, leaving 6 bases between them. In DNA form, the CDR3 reads TGTGCCAGCAGCTTGGAGCCAACTGGAAACACCATATATTTT. Amino acid sequence: CASSLEPTGNTIYF.

This clone appeared a single time. The V call is TRBV4-1, the J call TRBJ2-3; weak D call: TRBD2 (7 bases). The V end lost 5 bases, the J end lost 2 bases, and 17 bases lay between the germline ends. The germline gives CDR1 MGHRA, CDR2 YSYEKL. The CDR3 sequence is 16 residues long. CDR3 region: CASSGGGGGFTDTQYF. CDR3 sequence (DNA): TGCGCCAGCAGCGGGGGAGGCGGGGGCTTCACAGATACGCAGTATTTT.

The gene calls are TRBV9 and TRBJ2-2; 12 nucleotides align to TRBD2. CDR1 SGDLS and CDR2 YYNGEE come from the germline V gene. With V trimmed by 0 bases and J by 1 base, 4 bases remained unmatched. CDR3 length equals 18 residues. The CDR3: CASSVASGGAVNTGELFF. The CDR3, as DNA: TGTGCCAGCAGCGTAGCTAGCGGGGGGGCGGTGAACACCGGGGAGCTGTTTTTT. The whole variable domain, filled in from reference TRBV9 and TRBJ2-2, reads DSGVTQTPKHLITATGQRVTLRCSPRSGDLSVYWYQQSLDQGLQFLIQYYNGEERAKGNILERFSAQQFPDLHSELNLSSLELGDSALYFCASSVASGGAVNTGELFFGEGSRLTVL.

This clone occurred once. This rearrangement joins TRBV28 to TRBJ1-4; 7 bases map to TRBD1. Losses at the gene ends were 2 bases for V and 2 bases for J; bases not matched to a gene: 8. This CDR3 region has 17 residues. From germline, CDR1 is MDHEN and CDR2 SYDVKM. The DNA for the CDR3 is TGTGCCAGCAGTTTAATTGGTCAGGGGGTTACTAATGAAAAACTGTTTTTT. This sequence encodes CASSLIGQGVTNEKLFF. Full variable domain (remainder filled in from reference TRBV28 and TRBJ1-4): DVKVTQSSRYLVKRTGEKVFLECVQDMDHENMFWYRQDPGLGLRLIYFSYDVKMKEKGDIPEGYSVSREKKERFSLILESASTNQTSMYLCASSLIGQGVTNEKLFFGSGTQLSVL.

V gene TRBV5-1 combines with J gene TRBJ1-4; D unresolved. The CDR3 spans 14 residues. CDR1 and CDR2 (germline): SGHRS, YFSETQ. Trimming pared 4 bases from V and 0 bases from J, leaving 7 bases between. The CDR3 loop reads CASSELATNEKLFF. The CDR3 region has the DNA TGCGCCAGCAGCGAGTTAGCAACTAATGAAAAACTGTTTTTT.

V gene TRBV5-1 combines with J gene TRBJ2-1, with D perhaps TRBD2 (6 bases). V was trimmed by 6 bases and J by 6 bases, leaving 13 bases between them. The length of the CDR3 is 13 residues. Germline lookup yields CDR1 SGHRS and CDR2 YFSETQ. CDR3 residues: CASTQGLANEQFF. The DNA for the CDR3 is TGCGCCAGCACTCAGGGACTTGCCAATGAGCAGTTCTTC.